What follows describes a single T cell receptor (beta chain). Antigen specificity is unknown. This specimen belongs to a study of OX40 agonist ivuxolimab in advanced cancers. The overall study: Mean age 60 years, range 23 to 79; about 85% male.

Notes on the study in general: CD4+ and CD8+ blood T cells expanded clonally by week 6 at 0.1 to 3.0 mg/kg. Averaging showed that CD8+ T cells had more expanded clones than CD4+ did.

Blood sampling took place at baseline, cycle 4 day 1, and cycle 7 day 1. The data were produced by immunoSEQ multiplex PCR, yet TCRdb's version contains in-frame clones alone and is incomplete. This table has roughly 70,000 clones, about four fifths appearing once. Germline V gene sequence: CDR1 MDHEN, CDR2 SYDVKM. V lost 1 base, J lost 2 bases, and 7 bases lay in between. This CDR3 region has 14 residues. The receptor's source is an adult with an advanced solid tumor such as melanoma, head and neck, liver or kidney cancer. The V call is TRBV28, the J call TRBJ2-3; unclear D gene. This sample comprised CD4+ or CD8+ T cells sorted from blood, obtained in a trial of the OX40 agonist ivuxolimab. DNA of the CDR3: TGTGCCAGCAGTTTATTATCAGTCACAGATACGCAGTATTTT. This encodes CASSLLSVTDTQYF.